The rows below give T cell receptor beta chains drawn from one sample of a study of naive and memory T cell subsets. TCRdb reprocessed the UMI-ligation and nested PCR reads with MiXCR, giving one entry per CDR3 protein. The sample carries 70,000 to 95,000 distinct CDR3 sequences, 7% recorded once. Sequenced material: central memory CD4+ T cells from blood. The receptors originated from a human donor in good health. The CDR3 runs from the conserved cysteine through the conserved F or W. A D gene is named only where the DNA matches it firmly. Clone size is stated in some rows and not others, as once, few, many or a class when expanded.

cdr3_nt: TGTGCCAGCAGCCCTGGACAGGGGATTGGAAAACTGTTTTTT; cdr3_aa: CASSPGQGIGKLFF; clone_size: many; d_call: TRBD1; v_call: TRBV12-3/TRBV12-4; j_call: TRBJ1-4
cdr3_nt: TGTGCCAGCAGAACCCGGGACAGGGGTAGAGTCTATGGCTACACCTTC; cdr3_aa: CASRTRDRGRVYGYTF; clone_size: -; d_call: TRBD1; v_call: TRBV28; j_call: TRBJ1-2
cdr3_nt: TGCAGCGTTGAGCCGAAAGCGAACACCGGGGAGCTGTTTTTT; cdr3_aa: CSVEPKANTGELFF; clone_size: many; d_call: -; v_call: TRBV29-1; j_call: TRBJ2-2
cdr3_nt: TGTGCCAGCAGCTTAGTTAAGGACTACGAGCAGTACTTC; cdr3_aa: CASSLVKDYEQYF; clone_size: -; d_call: -; v_call: TRBV7-2; j_call: TRBJ2-7
cdr3_nt: TGTGCCAGCAGCTTACAAGCGAGCACAGATACGCAGTATTTT; cdr3_aa: CASSLQASTDTQYF; clone_size: many; d_call: -; v_call: TRBV7-8; j_call: TRBJ2-3
cdr3_nt: TGTGCCAGCAGTCCCAGGGGGCTTGGCACTGAAGCTTTCTTT; cdr3_aa: CASSPRGLGTEAFF; clone_size: many; d_call: TRBD1; v_call: TRBV7-2; j_call: TRBJ1-1
cdr3_nt: TGTGCCAGCAGCCCCTTCACCGGAGGTCTCTACAATGAGCAGTTCTTC; cdr3_aa: CASSPFTGGLYNEQFF; clone_size: many; d_call: -; v_call: TRBV7-2; j_call: TRBJ2-1
cdr3_nt: TGTGCCAGCAGTTACCAGGGTCGGGGTAACAATCAGCCCCAGCATTTT; cdr3_aa: CASSYQGRGNNQPQHF; clone_size: many; d_call: -; v_call: TRBV6-2/TRBV6-3; j_call: TRBJ1-5
cdr3_nt: TGTGCCAGCAGCCCGAGTCAAGATACGCAGTATTTT; cdr3_aa: CASSPSQDTQYF; clone_size: few; d_call: -; v_call: TRBV11-2; j_call: TRBJ2-3
cdr3_nt: TGTGCCAGCAGCCCCTACCCCCAGACGCGGGGTGCGCAGTATTTT; cdr3_aa: CASSPYPQTRGAQYF; clone_size: -; d_call: -; v_call: TRBV14; j_call: TRBJ2-3
cdr3_nt: TGTGCCAGCAGCCAAAGCCTCGGGACAGCCCACTATGGCTACACCTTC; cdr3_aa: CASSQSLGTAHYGYTF; clone_size: many; d_call: TRBD1; v_call: TRBV3-1; j_call: TRBJ1-2
cdr3_nt: TGTGCCAGCAGCCGAAAATACAATCAGCCCCAGCATTTT; cdr3_aa: CASSRKYNQPQHF; clone_size: many; d_call: -; v_call: TRBV6-5; j_call: TRBJ1-5
cdr3_nt: TGCAGCGTTGAATTAAGTCAGGGGGGAGATACGCAGTATTTT; cdr3_aa: CSVELSQGGDTQYF; clone_size: -; d_call: -; v_call: TRBV29-1; j_call: TRBJ2-3
cdr3_nt: TGTGCCAGCAGTGAAGCCCGCCTAGCGGACAATGAGCAGTTCTTC; cdr3_aa: CASSEARLADNEQFF; clone_size: many; d_call: TRBD2; v_call: TRBV2; j_call: TRBJ2-1
cdr3_nt: TGTGCCAGCAGCTTAGCTAGCAGCTCCTACGAGCAGTACTTC; cdr3_aa: CASSLASSSYEQYF; clone_size: -; d_call: -; v_call: TRBV7-9; j_call: TRBJ2-7
cdr3_nt: TGTGCCAGCAGTCTCCGGTGGCGACAGGGCGCAGACCTTTACGAGCAGTACTTC; cdr3_aa: CASSLRWRQGADLYEQYF; clone_size: few; d_call: TRBD1; v_call: TRBV27; j_call: TRBJ2-7
cdr3_nt: TGTGCCAGCAGCTTAGGACAAAAACTCAATGGCTACACCTTC; cdr3_aa: CASSLGQKLNGYTF; clone_size: few; d_call: -; v_call: TRBV5-4; j_call: TRBJ1-2
cdr3_nt: TGCAGTGCTAGAGTTGTGGGGCAGAAACTGAATCAGCCCCAGCATTTT; cdr3_aa: CSARVVGQKLNQPQHF; clone_size: many; d_call: -; v_call: TRBV20-1; j_call: TRBJ1-5